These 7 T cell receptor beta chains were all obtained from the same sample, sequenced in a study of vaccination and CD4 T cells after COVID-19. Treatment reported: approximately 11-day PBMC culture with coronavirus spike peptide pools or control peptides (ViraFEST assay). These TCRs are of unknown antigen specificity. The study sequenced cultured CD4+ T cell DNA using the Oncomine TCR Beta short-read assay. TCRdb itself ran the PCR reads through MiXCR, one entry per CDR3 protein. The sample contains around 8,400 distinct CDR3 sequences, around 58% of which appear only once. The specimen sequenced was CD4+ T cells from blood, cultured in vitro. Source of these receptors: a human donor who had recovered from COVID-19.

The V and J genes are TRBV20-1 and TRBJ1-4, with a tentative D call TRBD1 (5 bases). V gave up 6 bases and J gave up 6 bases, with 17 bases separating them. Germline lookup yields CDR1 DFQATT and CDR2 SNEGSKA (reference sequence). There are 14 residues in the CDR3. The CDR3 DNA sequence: TGCAGTGCGAACGGACTGGGGCAGGATGAAAAACTGTTTTTT. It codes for CSANGLGQDEKLFF.

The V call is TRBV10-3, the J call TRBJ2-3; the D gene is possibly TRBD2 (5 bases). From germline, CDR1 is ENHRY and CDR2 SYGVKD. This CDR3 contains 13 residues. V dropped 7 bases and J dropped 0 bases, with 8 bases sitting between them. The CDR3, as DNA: TGTGCCATCACTAGCAAGAGCACAGATACGCAGTATTTT. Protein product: CAITSKSTDTQYF.

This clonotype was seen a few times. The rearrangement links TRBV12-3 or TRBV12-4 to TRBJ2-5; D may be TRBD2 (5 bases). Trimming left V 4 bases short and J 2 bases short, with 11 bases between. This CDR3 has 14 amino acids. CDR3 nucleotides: TGTGCCAGCAGTTCAAGGACGGGACAAGAGACCCAGTACTTC. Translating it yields CASSSRTGQETQYF.

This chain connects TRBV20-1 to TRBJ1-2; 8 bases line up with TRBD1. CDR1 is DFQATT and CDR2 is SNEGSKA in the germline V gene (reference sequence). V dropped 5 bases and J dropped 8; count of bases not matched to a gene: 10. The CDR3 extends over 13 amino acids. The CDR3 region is CSAPRDRRWGYTF. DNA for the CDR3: TGCAGTGCTCCCCGGGACAGGAGGTGGGGCTACACCTTC.

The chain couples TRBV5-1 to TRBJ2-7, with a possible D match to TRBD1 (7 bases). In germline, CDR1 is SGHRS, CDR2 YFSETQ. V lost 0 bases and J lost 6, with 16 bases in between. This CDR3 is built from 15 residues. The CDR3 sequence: CASSLEGRGTFEQYF. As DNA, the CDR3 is TGCGCCAGCAGCTTGGAGGGCAGGGGGACTTTCGAGCAGTACTTC.

The CDR3 protein is CASSGGRLLGDTQYF. CDR3 DNA sequence: TGCGCCAGCAGTGGGGGGAGGCTTCTGGGAGATACGCAGTATTTT. The rearrangement uses TRBV10-2 and TRBJ2-3, with D possibly matching TRBD2 (6 bases). The V end was cut by 4 bases, the J end by 5 bases, with 16 bases between. The CDR3 loop spans 15 amino acids. Germline lookup yields CDR1 WSHSY and CDR2 SAAADI.

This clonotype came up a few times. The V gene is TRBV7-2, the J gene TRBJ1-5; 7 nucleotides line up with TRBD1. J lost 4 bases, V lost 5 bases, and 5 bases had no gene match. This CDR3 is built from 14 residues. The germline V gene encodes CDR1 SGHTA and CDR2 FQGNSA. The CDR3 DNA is TGTGCCAGCAGCCACCGGGACAGAAATCAGCCCCAGCATTTT. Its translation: CASSHRDRNQPQHF.